Detailed here is one T cell receptor beta chain. Its specificity is unknown. The CDR3 is made up of 15 amino acids. Germline lookup yields CDR1 MGHDK and CDR2 SYGVNS. V lost 3 bases, J lost 9 bases, and 15 bases lay in between. The entry originates in a study of radiotherapy plus CTLA-4 blockade in lung cancer. Overall study context: Objective responses occurred in roughly 20% of patients; 25% to 35% had disease control. Study-wide results and caveats: Reports state that early shifts in blood T cell clones, with interferon-beta, best predicted response.

Here immunoSEQ multiplex PCR was the method, and the copy in TCRdb shows in-frame clones only, minus some. The sample lists about 24,000 clones, 71% occurring once. Those with chemo-refractory metastatic non-small-cell lung cancer were treated with focal radiation combined with CTLA-4 blockade using ipilimumab. This specimen consisted of peripheral blood, obtained from a patient treated with radiotherapy plus ipilimumab. The chain uses TRBV25-1 and TRBJ1-6; D possibly corresponds to TRBD1 (5 bases). This TCR came from a human donor with non-small cell lung cancer whose response to radiotherapy plus ipilimumab could not be evaluated. The CDR3 loop reads CASSDHKPGGSPLHF. The DNA of the CDR3 is TGTGCCAGCAGTGACCATAAGCCGGGGGGTTCACCCCTCCACTTT.